These T cell receptor beta chains were read from a single sample in a study of shared clonotypes between healthy human individuals. Produced via immunoSEQ multiplex PCR; TCRdb's table is partial and in-frame only. The sample has some 2.4 million clones, 93% seen once. The sequencing sample was made of naive CD4+ T cells from PBMCs. The receptor set was obtained from a man younger than 35 in good health. Some clones in this sample may be carry-over from other donors' samples. Both conserved end residues are part of each CDR3. A D gene is named only where the DNA matches it firmly. Clone size appears in some rows only: once, few, many, or a class for an expanded clone.

v_call: TRBV6-1
d_call: .
clone_size: .
j_call: TRBJ2-5
cdr3_nt: TGTGCCAGCAGTGAAGATACAGGGCGGGGTGGCCAGTACTTC
cdr3_aa: CASSEDTGRGGQYF

v_call: TRBV5-4
d_call: TRBD2
clone_size: .
j_call: TRBJ2-1
cdr3_nt: TGTGCCAGCAGGGGGACTAGCGGTTCAAAATACGGATCCTACAATGAGCAGTTCTTC
cdr3_aa: CASRGTSGSKYGSYNEQFF

v_call: TRBV6-5
d_call: .
clone_size: .
j_call: TRBJ2-3
cdr3_nt: TGTGCCAGCAGTCGTAGCGGGGCAGGGGGTACGCAGTATTTT
cdr3_aa: CASSRSGAGGTQYF

v_call: TRBV7-9
d_call: .
clone_size: .
j_call: TRBJ2-5
cdr3_nt: TGTGCCAGCAGCCCCCGGGGAGTGGCCCAGTACTTC
cdr3_aa: CASSPRGVAQYF

v_call: TRBV11-2
d_call: TRBD2
clone_size: .
j_call: TRBJ2-7
cdr3_nt: TGTGCCAGCAGCTTAGCCTTACCGACTAGCGGCTTCTCCTACGAGCAGTACTTC
cdr3_aa: CASSLALPTSGFSYEQYF

v_call: TRBV7-8
d_call: TRBD1
clone_size: .
j_call: TRBJ1-1
cdr3_nt: TGTGCCAGCAGCCTAAGGACAGGGATAACTGAAGCTTTCTTT
cdr3_aa: CASSLRTGITEAFF

v_call: TRBV5-6
d_call: .
clone_size: .
j_call: TRBJ1-1
cdr3_nt: TGTGCCAGCAGCGCGGGATTAGACACTGAAGCTTTCTTT
cdr3_aa: CASSAGLDTEAFF

v_call: TRBV28
d_call: TRBD2
clone_size: .
j_call: TRBJ2-5
cdr3_nt: TGTGCCAGCAGTTTCGTCGGGGGGTACCAAGAGACCCAGTACTTC
cdr3_aa: CASSFVGGYQETQYF

v_call: TRBV7-3
d_call: .
clone_size: .
j_call: TRBJ2-7
cdr3_nt: TGTGCCAGCAGCTCCCCCTTCTACGAGCAGTACTTC
cdr3_aa: CASSSPFYEQYF

v_call: TRBV28
d_call: .
clone_size: .
j_call: TRBJ2-4
cdr3_nt: TGTGCCAGCAGTCCGCCAGGGGATGCCAAAAACATTCAGTACTTC
cdr3_aa: CASSPPGDAKNIQYF

v_call: TRBV5-4
d_call: TRBD1
clone_size: .
j_call: TRBJ2-6
cdr3_nt: TGTGCCAGCAGCTCCGACAGGGGCTCTGGGGCCAACGTCCTGACTTTC
cdr3_aa: CASSSDRGSGANVLTF

v_call: TRBV5-1
d_call: TRBD1
clone_size: once
j_call: TRBJ1-1
cdr3_nt: TGCGCCAGCAGCTTGCCGGGACAGGGAAACACTGAAGCTTTCTTT
cdr3_aa: CASSLPGQGNTEAFF

v_call: TRBV15
d_call: .
clone_size: .
j_call: TRBJ1-2
cdr3_nt: TGTGCCACCAGCAGAGAAGAAAACGAGAGGGATGGCTACACCTTC
cdr3_aa: CATSREENERDGYTF

v_call: TRBV5-4
d_call: .
clone_size: .
j_call: TRBJ2-6
cdr3_nt: TGTGCCAGCAGCCTCCGCTTCGGGGCCAACGTCCTGACTTTC
cdr3_aa: CASSLRFGANVLTF

v_call: TRBV5-5
d_call: .
clone_size: .
j_call: TRBJ1-1
cdr3_nt: TGTGCCAGCAGCTTGTCGTACGGGGGTAGTGGTTTAAAAGCTTTCTTT
cdr3_aa: CASSLSYGGSGLKAFF

v_call: TRBV4-2
d_call: TRBD1
clone_size: .
j_call: TRBJ1-3
cdr3_nt: TGTGCCAGCAGCCAATCTCTCACAGGGGAGACTGGAAACACCATATATTTT
cdr3_aa: CASSQSLTGETGNTIYF

v_call: TRBV29-1
d_call: .
clone_size: .
j_call: TRBJ1-2
cdr3_nt: TGCAGCGTTTGGGGGGGCGACGGCTACACCTTC
cdr3_aa: CSVWGGDGYTF

v_call: TRBV9
d_call: .
clone_size: .
j_call: TRBJ2-2
cdr3_nt: TGTGCCAGCAGCGTAGTCGGGGGCCCTACCACCGGGGAGCTGTTTTTT
cdr3_aa: CASSVVGGPTTGELFF

v_call: TRBV4-1
d_call: TRBD2
clone_size: .
j_call: TRBJ2-2
cdr3_nt: TGCGCCAGCAGCCAAGACGGAGGGAGGGACACCGGGGAGCTGTTTTTT
cdr3_aa: CASSQDGGRDTGELFF

v_call: TRBV5-1
d_call: TRBD2
clone_size: .
j_call: TRBJ2-1
cdr3_nt: TGCGCCAGCAGCGCTGGGACTAGCGGGAGGGAGAATGAGCAGTTCTTC
cdr3_aa: CASSAGTSGRENEQFF

v_call: TRBV19
d_call: .
clone_size: .
j_call: TRBJ1-5
cdr3_nt: TGTGCCAGTCGCCTAGGGTCCCCATGGCCCCAGCATTTT
cdr3_aa: CASRLGSPWPQHF

v_call: TRBV28
d_call: TRBD1
clone_size: .
j_call: TRBJ1-4
cdr3_nt: TGTGCCAGCCGGGGACAGCTTAATGAAAAACTGTTTTTT
cdr3_aa: CASRGQLNEKLFF

v_call: TRBV10-2
d_call: TRBD2
clone_size: .
j_call: TRBJ2-1
cdr3_nt: TGCGCCAGCAGTGGGCTAGCGGTATACAATGAGCAGTTCTTC
cdr3_aa: CASSGLAVYNEQFF

v_call: TRBV2
d_call: TRBD1
clone_size: .
j_call: TRBJ1-5
cdr3_nt: TGTGCCAGCAGCGGCAGGGGGCTGTATAGCAATCAGCCCCAGCATTTT
cdr3_aa: CASSGRGLYSNQPQHF

v_call: TRBV28
d_call: .
clone_size: .
j_call: TRBJ1-2
cdr3_nt: TGTGCCAGCAGTTCCCCCCCGGGCGGGGGGTTGAACTATGGCTACACCTTC
cdr3_aa: CASSSPPGGGLNYGYTF

v_call: TRBV5-4
d_call: TRBD1
clone_size: .
j_call: TRBJ1-1
cdr3_nt: TGTGCCAGCAGCTTGGCCCAGGGGGCACTGAACACTGAAGCTTTCTTT
cdr3_aa: CASSLAQGALNTEAFF

v_call: TRBV5-1
d_call: .
clone_size: .
j_call: TRBJ2-5
cdr3_nt: TGCGCCAGCAAGGCTCGGAGGGCTCAAGAGACCCAGTACTTC
cdr3_aa: CASKARRAQETQYF

v_call: TRBV28
d_call: .
clone_size: .
j_call: TRBJ1-1
cdr3_nt: TGTGCCAGCACCCTTCCGGGGGGCGTTCCTAAAGCTTTCTTT
cdr3_aa: CASTLPGGVPKAFF

v_call: TRBV30
d_call: TRBD1
clone_size: .
j_call: TRBJ2-7
cdr3_nt: TGTGCCTGGAATCGACAGGGCCCCTACGAGCAGTACTTC
cdr3_aa: CAWNRQGPYEQYF

v_call: TRBV7-6
d_call: .
clone_size: .
j_call: TRBJ2-2
cdr3_nt: TGTGCCAGCAGTGGGTGGGGTTTTGCCACGACCGGGGAGCTGTTTTTT
cdr3_aa: CASSGWGFATTGELFF

v_call: TRBV5-1
d_call: .
clone_size: once
j_call: TRBJ2-2
cdr3_nt: TGCGCCAGCAGCAGAGTTCAGGGTGCGAACACCGGGGAGCTGTTTTTT
cdr3_aa: CASSRVQGANTGELFF

v_call: TRBV7-2
d_call: TRBD2
clone_size: .
j_call: TRBJ2-3
cdr3_nt: TGTGCCAGCAGCTCACTAGCGGGAGGGCCGGGGGATACGCAGTATTTT
cdr3_aa: CASSSLAGGPGDTQYF

v_call: TRBV28
d_call: TRBD1
clone_size: .
j_call: TRBJ1-4
cdr3_nt: TGTGCCAGCCGACAGGGGGGCGGGGAAAAACTGTTTTTT
cdr3_aa: CASRQGGGEKLFF

v_call: TRBV6-8
d_call: TRBD2
clone_size: .
j_call: TRBJ2-1
cdr3_nt: TGTGCCAGCAGGCGAACCGGGACTAGCGGGAGAAGGGAGGCCTACAATGAGCAGTTCTTC
cdr3_aa: CASRRTGTSGRREAYNEQFF

v_call: TRBV6-5
d_call: TRBD2
clone_size: .
j_call: TRBJ2-7
cdr3_nt: TGTGCCAGCAGAACCTCCGGGACTAACTCCTACGAGCAGTACTTC
cdr3_aa: CASRTSGTNSYEQYF

v_call: TRBV10-3
d_call: .
clone_size: .
j_call: TRBJ2-7
cdr3_nt: TGTGCCATCAGTGAGGGAGGGACACCAACCTACGAGCAGTACTTC
cdr3_aa: CAISEGGTPTYEQYF

v_call: TRBV2
d_call: TRBD1
clone_size: once
j_call: TRBJ2-2
cdr3_nt: TGTGCCAGCAGTGATAGGGCCGGGACAGGGAACACCGGGGAGCTGTTTTTT
cdr3_aa: CASSDRAGTGNTGELFF

v_call: TRBV19
d_call: .
clone_size: few
j_call: TRBJ1-1
cdr3_nt: TGTGCCAGTAGTTCACACAGCTTCGGGGGCGACACTGAAGCTTTCTTT
cdr3_aa: CASSSHSFGGDTEAFF

v_call: TRBV7-8
d_call: TRBD1
clone_size: .
j_call: TRBJ1-5
cdr3_nt: TGTGCCAGCAGCTTCTCCAGGGGGGGCAATCAGCCCCAGCATTTT
cdr3_aa: CASSFSRGGNQPQHF

v_call: TRBV5-4
d_call: .
clone_size: .
j_call: TRBJ2-6
cdr3_nt: TGTGCCAGCAGCTTGGAGATAGGGACTGGGGCCAACGTCCTGACTTTC
cdr3_aa: CASSLEIGTGANVLTF

v_call: TRBV14
d_call: .
clone_size: .
j_call: TRBJ1-4
cdr3_nt: TGTGCCAGCAGCCACTTGGGGCGAACTAATGAAAAACTGTTTTTT
cdr3_aa: CASSHLGRTNEKLFF

v_call: TRBV7-9
d_call: .
clone_size: few
j_call: TRBJ1-4
cdr3_nt: TGTGCCAGCAGCGGACAGAATGAAAAACTGTTTTTT
cdr3_aa: CASSGQNEKLFF

v_call: TRBV5-4
d_call: TRBD1
clone_size: .
j_call: TRBJ2-7
cdr3_nt: TGTGCCAGCAGCTTGGATTTGGGAAAAGGACAGGGGGCTTACGAGCAGTACTTC
cdr3_aa: CASSLDLGKGQGAYEQYF

v_call: TRBV2
d_call: .
clone_size: .
j_call: TRBJ2-5
cdr3_nt: TGTGCCAGCAGTGGGGCGGTTGAGACCCAGTACTTC
cdr3_aa: CASSGAVETQYF

v_call: TRBV5-1
d_call: .
clone_size: .
j_call: TRBJ2-2
cdr3_nt: TGCGCCAGCAGCGCCGACAGGGAGGACGGGGAGCTGTTTTTT
cdr3_aa: CASSADREDGELFF

v_call: TRBV18
d_call: .
clone_size: .
j_call: TRBJ2-7
cdr3_nt: TGTGCCAGCTCACCACCGCAGGGTGGTTACGAGCAGTACTTC
cdr3_aa: CASSPPQGGYEQYF

v_call: TRBV6-1
d_call: .
clone_size: once
j_call: TRBJ1-2
cdr3_nt: TGTGCCAGCAGTGAAGATGGGGCCGCCCCACGAGGCTATGGCTACACCTTC
cdr3_aa: CASSEDGAAPRGYGYTF

v_call: TRBV6-5
d_call: .
clone_size: .
j_call: TRBJ2-7
cdr3_nt: TGTGCCAGCAGTTATTTTCCGGGTTTGGGCGAGCAGTACTTC
cdr3_aa: CASSYFPGLGEQYF